Presented here are 19 T cell receptor beta chains from one specimen sequenced in a study of T-cell reconstitution after alpha-beta-depleted transplantation in children. It was with unique molecular identifiers that the TCRbeta library was prepared. TCRdb re-analysed the PCR reads in MiXCR, keeping a single row per CDR3 protein. The table records approximately 400,000 distinct CDR3 sequences, roughly a tenth of them present only once. This specimen was PBMCs from the stem cell graft donor, taken from the stem cell graft. The origin of the receptors is a human donor who donated a stem cell graft to a child with acute myeloid leukemia.

As concerns this clonotype: One base away lies a much larger clone, so this may be a sequencing read error. The V call is TRBV2, the J call TRBJ1-1, with TRBD1 as a possible D gene (6 bases). Germline values: CDR1 SNHLY, CDR2 FYNNEI. The CDR3 is 14 residues long. The CDR3 sequence is CASSLGHGWTDAFF. CDR3 nucleotide sequence: TGTGCCAGCAGCCTGGGACATGGTTGGACTGACGCTTTCTTT.

This clonotype was observed a few times. CDR3 coding DNA: TGCAGCGTTGAAGTGGGACTAGCGGGTTCCTACGAGCAGTACTTC. This codes for CSVEVGLAGSYEQYF. The chain joins TRBV29-1 to TRBJ2-7; 12 nucleotides align to TRBD2. This CDR3 is built from 15 residues. With 1 base clipped from V and 1 base from J, the junction kept 2 bases outside the gene matches. Germline CDR1 SQVTM, CDR2 ANQGSEA.

J is TRBJ1-4 and V is TRBV27; 7 positions match TRBD1. CDR3 length: 14 residues. Germline loops: CDR1 MNHEY, CDR2 SMNVEV (reference sequence). V lost 1 base and J lost 8; bases outside the gene matches: 4. The CDR3 here is CASSLFRGGEKLFF. CDR3 DNA sequence: TGTGCCAGCAGTTTATTCAGGGGGGGGGAAAAACTGTTTTTT.

The chain has TRBV29-1 and TRBJ2-3, with D perhaps matching TRBD1 or TRBD2 (5 bases each). CDR3 length equals 14 residues. V was clipped by 2 bases and J by 2 bases, with 11 bases between them. Germline V gene data show CDR1 as SQVTM and CDR2 as ANQGSEA. The CDR3 DNA follows: TGCAGCGTTGAACCCCGGGGCACCACAGATACGCAGTATTTT. This gives the protein CSVEPRGTTDTQYF.

The chain employs TRBV2 and TRBJ2-7; no clear D gene. With 6 bases removed from V and 3 bases from J, the gap between germline ends came to 12 bases. The CDR3 runs 13 residues. Germline CDR1 reads SNHLY; CDR2 reads FYNNEI. The CDR3, as DNA: TGTGCCAGCAGCGTCACAAGAAGCTACGAGCAGTACGTC. This gives the protein CASSVTRSYEQYV.

This clonotype came up many times. The chain is built from TRBV20-1 and TRBJ2-5, with TRBD1 matching 8 bases. V was pared by 7 bases and J by 0 bases, with 7 bases of the junction left unmatched. The germline gives CDR1 DFQATT, CDR2 SNEGSKA (reference sequence). The CDR3 extends over 14 amino acids. CDR3 coding DNA: TGCAGTGGCGTGGGACAGGTCCACCAAGAGACCCAGTACTTC. Translated: CSGVGQVHQETQYF.

The CDR3 sequence: CASSDHNTLFF. CDR3 DNA sequence: TGTGCCAGCAGCGATCACAACACGCTGTTTTTT. The gene calls are TRBV21-1 and TRBJ1-4. TRBV21-1 is a recognized pseudogene. The length of the CDR3 is 11 residues.

The chain uses TRBV10-3 and TRBJ2-3; D is perhaps TRBD2 (6 bases). CDR3 length equals 17 residues. Per the germline V gene, CDR1 is ENHRY and CDR2 is SYGVKD. Between the trimmed V and J ends, which lost 0 bases and 5 bases, there was a span of 18 bases. The DNA for the CDR3 is TGTGCCATCAGTGAGTCTGGGCTAGCGCTCGGAGTAGATACGCAGTATTTT. Translated: CAISESGLALGVDTQYF.

This clonotype has more than one count but fewer than ten. The CDR3 DNA reads TGTGCCACCAGCAGAGCAGGGGGAGACTCTGGAAACACCATATATTTT. This gives the protein CATSRAGGDSGNTIYF. The chain links TRBV15 to TRBJ1-3; 7 positions agree with TRBD1. CDR3 length: 16 amino acids. Trimming removed 1 base from V and 0 bases from J; junction bases left unmatched: 3. Germline CDR1 LNHNV, CDR2 YYDKDF (reference sequence).

The chain couples TRBV20-1 to TRBJ2-3, with D perhaps TRBD2 (5 bases). The CDR3 sequence is 15 residues long. Germline V CDR1 and CDR2: DFQATT, SNEGSKA (reference sequence). The V and J ends lost 6 bases and 1 base respectively, with 17 bases between them. The CDR3: CSARLLDKGTDTQYF. CDR3 sequence (DNA): TGCAGTGCCCGATTACTAGACAAAGGCACAGATACGCAGTATTTT.

This clonotype was picked up many times. The CDR3 region is CSARTGRSSYEQYF. CDR3 in DNA: TGCAGTGCTAGAACTGGCAGAAGCTCCTACGAGCAGTACTTC. The V gene is TRBV20-1, the J gene TRBJ2-7; D ambiguous. In germline, CDR1 is DFQATT, CDR2 SNEGSKA (reference sequence). There are 14 residues in the CDR3. V shed 2 bases and J shed 0 bases, with 11 bases lying between them.

In DNA, the CDR3 is TGTGCCTGGAGTGAAAATACTGCTGAAGCTTTCTTT. This sequence encodes CAWSENTAEAFF. This sequence joins TRBV30 and TRBJ1-1, with no clear D. Germline CDR1 GTSNPN, CDR2 SVGIG (reference sequence). The CDR3 loop spans 12 amino acids. V was pared by 1 base and J by 6 bases, with 9 bases between.

This clonotype was counted once. This chain links TRBV7-6 with TRBJ2-5; D possibly corresponds to TRBD1 (6 bases). The CDR3 sequence is 13 residues long. Trimming cost V 7 bases and J 4 bases, with 13 bases left between them. The germline gives CDR1 SGHVS, CDR2 FNYEAQ. CDR3 DNA: TGTGCCAGCACCACGGGACAATCAGAGACCCAGTACTTC. It encodes CASTTGQSETQYF.

The chain carries TRBV10-3 and TRBJ2-5; 7 bases are a match to TRBD2. CDR3 size: 15 residues. Germline V gene lookup returns CDR1 ENHRY and CDR2 SYGVKD. The J segment lost 7 bases and the V segment lost 2 bases, leaving 10 bases of the junction unmatched. For the CDR3, the DNA is TGTGCCATCAGTGAGGCGACTAGCTCCGGGAGGACCCAGTACTTC. Protein product: CAISEATSSGRTQYF.

J is TRBJ2-5 and V is TRBV11-1; D is unclear. Germline assignment: CDR1 SGHAT and CDR2 FQDESV (reference sequence). CDR3 length: 11 amino acids. V lost 3 bases and J lost 6, with 5 bases in between. DNA for the CDR3: TGTGCCAGCAGCTTCGGACAGACCCAGTACTTC. Its protein product is CASSFGQTQYF.

The V gene is TRBV9, the J gene TRBJ2-5; the D gene is possibly TRBD2 (6 bases). The CDR3 is made up of 15 amino acids. The germline V gene encodes CDR1 SGDLS and CDR2 YYNGEE. Trimming stripped 4 bases from V and 4 bases from J, with 17 bases between. CDR3 residues: CASSSQRESRETQYF. DNA for the CDR3: TGTGCCAGCAGCAGTCAACGGGAGAGCAGAGAGACCCAGTACTTC.

This chain links TRBV2 with TRBJ2-7, with TRBD1 identical over 8 bases. Germline CDR1 SNHLY, CDR2 FYNNEI. J gave up 0 bases and V 4 bases, and 2 bases lay outside the gene matches. The CDR3 covers 14 residues. CDR3 sequence reads: CASSGQGNSYEQYF. The CDR3 region has the DNA TGTGCCAGCAGTGGACAGGGGAACTCCTACGAGCAGTACTTC.

There are a few counts of this clonotype. The CDR3 loop is CASSPGLAGITDTQYF. Written as DNA, the CDR3 is TGTGCCAGCAGCCCGGGACTAGCGGGGATCACAGATACGCAGTATTTT. The chain is built from TRBV7-9 and TRBJ2-3; 13 bases align to TRBD2. The V segment lost 5 bases and the J segment 2 bases; nucleotides outside the gene matches: 4. The CDR3 has 16 residues. The V gene's germline CDR1 is SEHNR and CDR2 FQNEAQ (reference sequence). Full variable domain (missing parts from reference TRBV7-9 and TRBJ2-3): DTGVSQNPRHKITKRGQNVTFRCDPISEHNRLYWYRQTLGQGPEFLTYFQNEAQLEKSRLLSDRFSAERPKGSFSTLEIQRTEQGDSAMYLCASSPGLAGITDTQYFGPGTRLTVL.

There are many counts of this clonotype. The genes are TRBV7-9 and TRBJ2-1; 8 bases align to TRBD2. The CDR3 runs 17 residues. Trimming at V came to 1 base and at J to 9 bases, leaving 14 bases not matched to a gene. Per the germline V gene, CDR1 is SEHNR and CDR2 is FQNEAQ (reference sequence). In DNA form, the CDR3 reads TGTGCCAGCAGCTTAGAATTCACCGGGACTAGTCTCCCTGAGCAGTTCTTC. This encodes CASSLEFTGTSLPEQFF.